This is a list of T cell receptor beta chains from one sample in a study of beta chain features in type 1 diabetes. Sequenced by immunoSEQ multiplex PCR; TCRdb stores in-frame clones only, minus some. The table has more than 250,000 clones, around 21% seen once; the top ten hold 0.028%. Sequencing was done on a sample of naive CD4+ T cells from blood. These TCRs come from a middle-aged woman with type 1 diabetes. Each CDR3 is given with its conserved first and last residue. The D gene is left open where the match is weak. Not all rows give a size; the values are once, few, many and, for expanded clones, a class.

J gene: TRBJ1-2
V gene: TRBV28
D gene: TRBD1
clone size: few
CDR3 DNA: TGTGCCAGCACCTCGTGGACAGGAGATTTATCCTTC
CDR3 protein: CASTSWTGDLSF

J gene: TRBJ2-7
V gene: TRBV4-3
D gene: NA
clone size: few
CDR3 DNA: TGCGCCAGCAGCCAAGACCGGGGTTACGAGCAGTACTTC
CDR3 protein: CASSQDRGYEQYF

J gene: TRBJ1-1
V gene: TRBV2
D gene: NA
clone size: few
CDR3 DNA: TGTGCCAGCAGTGCCGGGACGGGGGGGACTGAAGCTTTCTTT
CDR3 protein: CASSAGTGGTEAFF

J gene: TRBJ2-7
V gene: TRBV29-1
D gene: TRBD1
clone size: NA
CDR3 DNA: TGCAGCGTTGAGGGGACAGGGGCCTACGAGCAGTACTTC
CDR3 protein: CSVEGTGAYEQYF

J gene: TRBJ2-1
V gene: TRBV5-1
D gene: NA
clone size: NA
CDR3 DNA: TGCGCCAGCAGCTTGGAGTCGAGCTCCTACAATGAGCAGTTCTTC
CDR3 protein: CASSLESSSYNEQFF

J gene: TRBJ2-1
V gene: TRBV28
D gene: TRBD1
clone size: NA
CDR3 DNA: TGTGCCAGCGGAAGCAGGGGGTACTCCTACAATGAGCAGTTCTTC
CDR3 protein: CASGSRGYSYNEQFF

J gene: TRBJ2-3
V gene: TRBV11-2
D gene: NA
clone size: NA
CDR3 DNA: TGTGCCAGCAGCTTACTGCAGAACACAGATACGCAGTATTTT
CDR3 protein: CASSLLQNTDTQYF

J gene: TRBJ1-3
V gene: TRBV4-1
D gene: NA
clone size: NA
CDR3 DNA: TGCGCCAGCAGCCAAGATCCCCTCTCCGGAAACACCATATATTTT
CDR3 protein: CASSQDPLSGNTIYF

J gene: TRBJ2-3
V gene: TRBV28
D gene: NA
clone size: NA
CDR3 DNA: TGTGCCAGCAGTTCCTCTAGCGGCACAGATACGCAGTATTTT
CDR3 protein: CASSSSSGTDTQYF

J gene: TRBJ2-1
V gene: TRBV5-6
D gene: NA
clone size: once
CDR3 DNA: TGTGCCAGCAGCCCGACTAGGACAAATGAGCAGTTCTTC
CDR3 protein: CASSPTRTNEQFF

J gene: TRBJ1-4
V gene: TRBV9
D gene: TRBD1
clone size: NA
CDR3 DNA: TGTGCCAGCAGCGTAGACAGGGGTAATGAAAAACTGTTTTTT
CDR3 protein: CASSVDRGNEKLFF

J gene: TRBJ2-5
V gene: TRBV7-9
D gene: TRBD2
clone size: few
CDR3 DNA: TGTGCCAGCATTAGCGGGACTCCCGAAGAGACCCAGTACTTC
CDR3 protein: CASISGTPEETQYF

J gene: TRBJ2-5
V gene: TRBV5-6
D gene: NA
clone size: few
CDR3 DNA: TGTGCCAGCGCCAGGACGTCGGACTATCGAGAGACCCAGTACTTC
CDR3 protein: CASARTSDYRETQYF

J gene: TRBJ2-3
V gene: TRBV28
D gene: NA
clone size: NA
CDR3 DNA: TGTGCCAGCAGTTTAGACAGCCTGGGTATGGATACGCAGTATTTT
CDR3 protein: CASSLDSLGMDTQYF

J gene: TRBJ1-6
V gene: TRBV2
D gene: NA
clone size: NA
CDR3 DNA: TGTGCCAGCAGTGGACTTGGGTATAATTCACCCCTCCACTTT
CDR3 protein: CASSGLGYNSPLHF

J gene: TRBJ2-6
V gene: TRBV4-3
D gene: NA
clone size: NA
CDR3 DNA: TGCGCCAGCAGCCAAGAGGGTGGGGGGAGCGGGGCCAACGTCCTGACTTTC
CDR3 protein: CASSQEGGGSGANVLTF

J gene: TRBJ2-7
V gene: TRBV29-1
D gene: TRBD1
clone size: NA
CDR3 DNA: TGCAGCGTTGGTGGTTGGAGGGACAGGATCTACGAGCAGTACTTC
CDR3 protein: CSVGGWRDRIYEQYF

J gene: TRBJ2-4
V gene: TRBV5-1
D gene: TRBD1
clone size: NA
CDR3 DNA: TGCGCCAGCAGCTTGGGACAGGGGTTTTACAAAAACATTCAGTACTTC
CDR3 protein: CASSLGQGFYKNIQYF

J gene: TRBJ2-7
V gene: TRBV5-1
D gene: TRBD1
clone size: few
CDR3 DNA: TGCGCCAGCAGCTCCTCCGGGACAGGGATCAGCTCCTACGAGCAGTACTTC
CDR3 protein: CASSSSGTGISSYEQYF

J gene: TRBJ2-1
V gene: TRBV4-3
D gene: TRBD2
clone size: few
CDR3 DNA: TGCGCCAGCAGCCCTAGCGGGAGGGCCGGCAATGAGCAGTTCTTC
CDR3 protein: CASSPSGRAGNEQFF

J gene: TRBJ1-2
V gene: TRBV30
D gene: TRBD1
clone size: few
CDR3 DNA: TGTGCCTGGAGTTTCACAGGGGGCTCTGGCTACACCTTC
CDR3 protein: CAWSFTGGSGYTF

J gene: TRBJ1-5
V gene: TRBV6-6
D gene: NA
clone size: few
CDR3 DNA: TGTGCCAGCAGCGGCCCCGGGGCCCAGCATTTT
CDR3 protein: CASSGPGAQHF